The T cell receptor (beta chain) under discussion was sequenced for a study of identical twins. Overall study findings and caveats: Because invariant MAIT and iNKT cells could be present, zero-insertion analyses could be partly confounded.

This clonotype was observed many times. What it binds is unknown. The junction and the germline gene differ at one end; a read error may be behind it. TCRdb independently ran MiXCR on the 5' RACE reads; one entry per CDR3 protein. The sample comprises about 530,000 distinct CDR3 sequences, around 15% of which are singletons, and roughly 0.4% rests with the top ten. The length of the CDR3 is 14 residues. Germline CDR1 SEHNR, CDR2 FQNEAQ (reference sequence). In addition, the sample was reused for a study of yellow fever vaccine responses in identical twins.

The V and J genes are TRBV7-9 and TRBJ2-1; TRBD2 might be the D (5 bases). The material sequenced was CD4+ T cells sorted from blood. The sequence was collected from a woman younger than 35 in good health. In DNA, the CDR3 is TGCGCCAGCAGCCCGGGGAGCTCCTACAATGAGCAGTTCTTC. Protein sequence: CASSPGSSYNEQFF.